This T cell receptor (beta chain) was identified in a study of OX40 agonist ivuxolimab in advanced cancers. About the research overall: The dose of intravenous ivuxolimab that patients received every 2 weeks ranged from 0.01 to 10 mg/kg. Regarding the study as a whole: Low normalized clonal expansion also occurred in some nonresponding patients. The authors did not determine the antigen specificity of the expanded peripheral T cells.

Patients were excluded for autoimmune disease history or systemic immunosuppression. This clone showed up just once. Its antigen is still unknown. The data were produced by immunoSEQ multiplex PCR, yet TCRdb's version contains in-frame clones alone and is incomplete. The sample yields roughly 92,000 clones, 92% seen once. Trimming took 0 bases from V and 7 from J, leaving 8 bases between them. The CDR3 covers 13 residues. Germline assignment: CDR1 SGHDT and CDR2 YYEEEE. Sequencing used CD4+ or CD8+ T cells sorted from blood, obtained in a trial of the OX40 agonist ivuxolimab. This chain uses TRBV5-6 with TRBJ2-1; D is uncertain. The source of this sequence is an adult with an advanced solid tumor such as melanoma, head and neck, liver or kidney cancer. In DNA, the CDR3 is TGTGCCAGCAGCTTGGAGGTTCCTAATGAGCAGTTCTTC. Protein product: CASSLEVPNEQFF. Full variable domain (remainder filled in from reference TRBV5-6 and TRBJ2-1): DAGVTQSPTHLIKTRGQQVTLRCSPKSGHDTVSWYQQALGQGPQFIFQYYEEEERQRGNFPDRFSGHQFPNYSSELNVNALLLGDSALYLCASSLEVPNEQFFGPGTRLTVL.